Detailed here is one TCR beta chain. The antigen is not known. Findings and limits, study-wide: Larger-cohort validation covered only one TCR beta V-J rearrangement. The TCR gene usage of tumor memory CD4+ T cells clustered together with blood and lymph node memory CD4+ cells and with lymph node naive CD4+ cells.

Constant-region reverse primers amplified full-length variable regions, followed by semi-nested Nested Universal Primer A PCR. TCRdb independently ran MiXCR on the 5' RACE reads; one entry per CDR3 protein. The sample yields approximately 53,000 distinct CDR3 sequences, around 26% seen once. Trimming left V 5 bases short and J 3 bases short, with 17 bases between. In germline, CDR1 is DFQATT, CDR2 SNEGSKA (reference sequence). This CDR3 contains 14 residues. Memory CD4+ cells were defined as CD4+CD45RO+CD25-. The clonotype originates from a female donor with breast cancer. The chain recombines TRBV20-1 with TRBJ2-7, with D perhaps given as TRBD1 or TRBD2 (6 bases each). The sequenced sample consisted of tumor-infiltrating memory CD4+ T cells sorted from the breast tumor. The subset is: memory CD4+ T cells, CD4+CD45RO+CD25-. In nucleotides, the CDR3 is TGCAGTGCTGTCGCCGGGGGCCGAGGCTACGAGCAGTACTTC. As protein: CSAVAGGRGYEQYF.